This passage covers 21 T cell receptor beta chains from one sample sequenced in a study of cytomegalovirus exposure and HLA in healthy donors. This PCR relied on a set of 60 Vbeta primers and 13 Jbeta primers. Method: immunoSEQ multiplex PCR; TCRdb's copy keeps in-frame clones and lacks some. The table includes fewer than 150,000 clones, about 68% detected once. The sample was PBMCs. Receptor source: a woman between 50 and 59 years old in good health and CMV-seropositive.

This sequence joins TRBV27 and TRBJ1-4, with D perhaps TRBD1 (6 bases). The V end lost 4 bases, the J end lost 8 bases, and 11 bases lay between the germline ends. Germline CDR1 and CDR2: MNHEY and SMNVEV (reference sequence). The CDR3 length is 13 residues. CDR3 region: CASSSQGREKLFF. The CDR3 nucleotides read TGTGCCAGCAGTTCCCAGGGGCGCGAAAAACTGTTTTTT.

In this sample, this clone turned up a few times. CDR3 coding DNA: TGTGCCAGCTCACCAGGACAGACTAACTATGGCTACACCTTC. This translates into CASSPGQTNYGYTF. V gene TRBV18 combines with J gene TRBJ1-2; weak D call: TRBD1 (6 bases). There are 14 residues in the CDR3. Trimming removed 2 bases from V and 0 bases from J, with 7 bases in between. Looked up from germline, CDR1 is KGHSH and CDR2 is LQKENI. Looking up the rest from reference TRBV18 and TRBJ1-2 gives the full variable domain: NAGVMQNPRHLVRRRGQEARLRCSPMKGHSHVYWYRQLPEEGLKFMVYLQKENIIDESGMPKERFSAEFPKEGPSILRIQQVVRGDSAAYFCASSPGQTNYGYTFGSGTRLTVV.

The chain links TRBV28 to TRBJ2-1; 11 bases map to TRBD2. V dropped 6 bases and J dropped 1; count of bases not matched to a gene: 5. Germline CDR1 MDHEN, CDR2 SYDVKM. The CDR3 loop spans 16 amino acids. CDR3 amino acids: CASRTGTSGSYNEQFF. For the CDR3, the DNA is TGTGCCAGCAGGACCGGGACTAGCGGATCCTACAATGAGCAGTTCTTC.

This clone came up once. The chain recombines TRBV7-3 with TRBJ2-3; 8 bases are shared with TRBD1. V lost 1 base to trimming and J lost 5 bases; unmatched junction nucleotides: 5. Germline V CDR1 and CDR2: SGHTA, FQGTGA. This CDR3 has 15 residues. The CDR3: CASSLNAGGGDTQYF. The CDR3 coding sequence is TGTGCCAGCAGCTTAAATGCAGGGGGCGGAGATACGCAGTATTTT.

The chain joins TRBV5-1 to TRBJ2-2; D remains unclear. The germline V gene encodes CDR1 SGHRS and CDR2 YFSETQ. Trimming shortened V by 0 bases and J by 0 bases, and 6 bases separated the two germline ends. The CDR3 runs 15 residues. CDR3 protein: CASSLDTSNTGELFF. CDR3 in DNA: TGCGCCAGCAGCTTGGACACATCGAACACCGGGGAGCTGTTTTTT.

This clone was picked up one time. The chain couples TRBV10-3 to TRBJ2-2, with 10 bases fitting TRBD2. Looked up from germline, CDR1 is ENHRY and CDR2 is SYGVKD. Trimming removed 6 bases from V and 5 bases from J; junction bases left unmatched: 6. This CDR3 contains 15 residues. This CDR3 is CAIRKRGGETGELFF. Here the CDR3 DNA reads TGTGCCATCAGGAAGCGGGGGGGCGAAACCGGGGAGCTGTTTTTT.

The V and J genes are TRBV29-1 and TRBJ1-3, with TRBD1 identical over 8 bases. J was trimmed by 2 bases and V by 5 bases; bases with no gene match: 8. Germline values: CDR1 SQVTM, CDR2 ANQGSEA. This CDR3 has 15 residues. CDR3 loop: CSVKGQEGAGNTIYF. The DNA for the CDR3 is TGCAGCGTTAAGGGACAGGAGGGAGCTGGAAACACCATATATTTT. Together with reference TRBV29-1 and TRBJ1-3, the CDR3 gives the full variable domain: SAVISQKPSRDICQRGTSLTIQCQVDSQVTMMFWYRQQPGQSLTLIATANQGSEATYESGFVIDKFPISRPNLTFSTLTVSNMSPEDSSIYLCSVKGQEGAGNTIYFGEGSWLTVV.

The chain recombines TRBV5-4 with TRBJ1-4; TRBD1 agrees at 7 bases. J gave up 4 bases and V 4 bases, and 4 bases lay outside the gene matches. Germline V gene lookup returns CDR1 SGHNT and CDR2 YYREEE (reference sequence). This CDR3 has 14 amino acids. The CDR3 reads CASSLGQSNEKLFF. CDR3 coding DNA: TGTGCCAGCAGCCTGGGACAGAGTAATGAAAAACTGTTTTTT.

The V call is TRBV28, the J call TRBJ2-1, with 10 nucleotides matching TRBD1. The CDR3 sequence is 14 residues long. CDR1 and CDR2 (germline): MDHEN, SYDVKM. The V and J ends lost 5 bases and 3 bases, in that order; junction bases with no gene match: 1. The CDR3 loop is CASSGTGDYNEQFF. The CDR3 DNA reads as TGTGCCAGCAGTGGGACAGGGGACTACAATGAGCAGTTCTTC.

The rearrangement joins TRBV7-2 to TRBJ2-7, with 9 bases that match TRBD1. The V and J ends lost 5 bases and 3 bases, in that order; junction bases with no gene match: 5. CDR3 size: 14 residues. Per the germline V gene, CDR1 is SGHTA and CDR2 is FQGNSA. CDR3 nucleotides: TGTGCCAGCAGCCCCAGGGACAGGGACTACGAGCAGTACTTC. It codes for CASSPRDRDYEQYF.

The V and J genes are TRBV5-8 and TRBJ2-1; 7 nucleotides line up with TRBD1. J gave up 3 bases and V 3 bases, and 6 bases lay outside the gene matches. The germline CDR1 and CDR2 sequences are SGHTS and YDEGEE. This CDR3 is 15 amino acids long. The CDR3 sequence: CASSSGDSLYNEQFF. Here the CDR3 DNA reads TGTGCCAGCAGCTCCGGGGACAGTCTCTACAATGAGCAGTTCTTC. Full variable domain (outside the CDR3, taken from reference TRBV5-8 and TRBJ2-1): EAGVTQSPTHLIKTRGQQATLRCSPISGHTSVYWYQQALGLGLQFLLWYDEGEERNRGNFPPRFSGRQFPNYSSELNVNALELEDSALYLCASSSGDSLYNEQFFGPGTRLTVL.

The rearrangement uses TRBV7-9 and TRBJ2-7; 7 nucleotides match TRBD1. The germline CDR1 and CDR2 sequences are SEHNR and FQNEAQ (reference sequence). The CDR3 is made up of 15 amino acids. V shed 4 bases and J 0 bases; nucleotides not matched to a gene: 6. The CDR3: CASSSGQANSYEQYF. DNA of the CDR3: TGTGCCAGCAGCTCTGGACAGGCAAACTCCTACGAGCAGTACTTC.

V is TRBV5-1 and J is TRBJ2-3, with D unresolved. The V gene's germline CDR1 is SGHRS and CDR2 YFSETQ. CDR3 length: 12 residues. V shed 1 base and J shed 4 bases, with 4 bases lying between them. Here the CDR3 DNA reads TGCGCCAGCAGCTTGATCTCAGATACGCAGTATTTT. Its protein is CASSLISDTQYF.

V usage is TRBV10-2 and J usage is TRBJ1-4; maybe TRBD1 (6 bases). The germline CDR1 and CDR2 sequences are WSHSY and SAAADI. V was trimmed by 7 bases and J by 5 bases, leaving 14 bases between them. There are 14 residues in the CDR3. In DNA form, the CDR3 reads TGCGCCAGCAAGACGGACAGCAGAAATGAAAAACTGTTTTTT. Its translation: CASKTDSRNEKLFF.

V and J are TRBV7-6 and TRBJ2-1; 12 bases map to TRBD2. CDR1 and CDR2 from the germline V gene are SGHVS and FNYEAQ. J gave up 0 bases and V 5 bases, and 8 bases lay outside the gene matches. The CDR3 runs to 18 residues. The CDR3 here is CASSPETSGGSSYNEQFF. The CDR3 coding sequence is TGTGCCAGCAGCCCCGAGACTAGCGGGGGTAGCTCCTACAATGAGCAGTTCTTC.

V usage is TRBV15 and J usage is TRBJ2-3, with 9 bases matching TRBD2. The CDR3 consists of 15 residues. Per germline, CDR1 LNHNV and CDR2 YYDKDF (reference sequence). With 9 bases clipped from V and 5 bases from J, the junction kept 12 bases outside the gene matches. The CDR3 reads CATSPGSGRRDTQYF. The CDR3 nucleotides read TGTGCCACAAGTCCGGGTAGCGGGAGAAGAGATACGCAGTATTTT.

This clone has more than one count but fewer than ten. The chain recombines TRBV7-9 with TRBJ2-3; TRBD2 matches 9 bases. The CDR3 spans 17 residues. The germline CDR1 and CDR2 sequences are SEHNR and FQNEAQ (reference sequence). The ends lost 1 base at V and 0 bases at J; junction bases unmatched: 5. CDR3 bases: TGTGCCAGCAGCTTAGTCCCTAGCGGGGCGAGCACAGATACGCAGTATTTT. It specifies CASSLVPSGASTDTQYF. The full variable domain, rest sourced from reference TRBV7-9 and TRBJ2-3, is DTGVSQNPRHKITKRGQNVTFRCDPISEHNRLYWYRQTLGQGPEFLTYFQNEAQLEKSRLLSDRFSAERPKGSFSTLEIQRTEQGDSAMYLCASSLVPSGASTDTQYFGPGTRLTVL.

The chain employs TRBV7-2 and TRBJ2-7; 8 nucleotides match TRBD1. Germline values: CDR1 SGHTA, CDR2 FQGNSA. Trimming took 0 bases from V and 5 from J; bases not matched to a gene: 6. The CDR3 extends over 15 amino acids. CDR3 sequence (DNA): TGTGCCAGCAGCTTAGCGTACCAGGGGGCCCACGAGCAGTACTTC. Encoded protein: CASSLAYQGAHEQYF. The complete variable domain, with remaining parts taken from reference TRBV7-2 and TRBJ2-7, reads GAGVSQSPSNKVTEKGKDVELRCDPISGHTALYWYRQSLGQGLEFLIYFQGNSAPDKSGLPSDRFSAERTGGSVSTLTIQRTQQEDSAVYLCASSLAYQGAHEQYFGPGTRLTVT.

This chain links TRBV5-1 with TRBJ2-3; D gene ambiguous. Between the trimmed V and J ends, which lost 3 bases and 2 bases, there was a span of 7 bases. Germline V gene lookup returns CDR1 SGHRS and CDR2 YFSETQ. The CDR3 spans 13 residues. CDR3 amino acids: CASSSEYTDTQYF. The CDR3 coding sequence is TGCGCCAGCAGCTCCGAGTACACAGATACGCAGTATTTT.

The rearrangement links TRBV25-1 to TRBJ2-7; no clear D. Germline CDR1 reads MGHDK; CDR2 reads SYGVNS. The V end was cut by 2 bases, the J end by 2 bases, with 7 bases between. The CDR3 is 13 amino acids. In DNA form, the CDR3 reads TGTGCCAGCAGTGAAGAGATGCCCTACGAGCAGTACTTC. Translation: CASSEEMPYEQYF.

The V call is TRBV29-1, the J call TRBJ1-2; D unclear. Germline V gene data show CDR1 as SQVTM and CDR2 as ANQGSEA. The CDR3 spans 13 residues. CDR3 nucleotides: TGCAGTTCTGAGGAGGGAGGAAACTATGGCTACACCTTC. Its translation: CSSEEGGNYGYTF.